Presented here are 28 T cell receptor beta chains from one specimen sequenced in a study of blood T cell repertoires in COVID-19. Clones were read by immunoSEQ multiplex PCR, and TCRdb kept only the in-frame ones, dropping some. The repertoire holds around 390,000 clones, with more than 75% as singletons. What was sequenced was PBMCs or T cells enriched from blood (not recorded which). These receptors all stem from a woman between 45 and 60 years old who had recovered from COVID-19.

The V call is TRBV7-9, the J call TRBJ1-2, with 12 bases that match TRBD1. Per the germline V gene, CDR1 is SEHNR and CDR2 is FQNEAQ (reference sequence). The CDR3 spans 17 residues. V lost 5 bases, J lost 4 bases, and 11 bases stayed unmatched. CDR3 protein: CASSPSGTGGFGYGYTF. Written as DNA, the CDR3 is TGTGCCAGCAGCCCCTCTGGGACAGGGGGCTTCGGCTATGGCTACACCTTC. The full variable domain, rest sourced from reference TRBV7-9 and TRBJ1-2, is DTGVSQNPRHKITKRGQNVTFRCDPISEHNRLYWYRQTLGQGPEFLTYFQNEAQLEKSRLLSDRFSAERPKGSFSTLEIQRTEQGDSAMYLCASSPSGTGGFGYGYTFGSGTRLTVV.

The chain employs TRBV7-2 and TRBJ2-1; the match to TRBD1 covers 12 bases. Germline V gene sequence: CDR1 SGHTA, CDR2 FQGNSA. There are 16 residues in the CDR3. J lost 8 bases, V lost 1 base, and 6 bases had no gene match. As DNA, the CDR3 is TGTGCCAGCAGCTTAGGTCCGGGACAGGGGGCCGATGAGCAGTTCTTC. This sequence encodes CASSLGPGQGADEQFF.

The chain recombines TRBV5-1 with TRBJ2-7, with 8 nucleotides matching TRBD1. Germline CDR1 SGHRS, CDR2 YFSETQ. CDR3 length: 16 residues. J lost 2 bases, V lost 4 bases, and 11 bases had no gene match. This chain's CDR3 is CASSPAPGQGAYEQYF. The DNA for the CDR3 is TGCGCCAGCAGCCCCGCCCCCGGACAGGGTGCCTACGAGCAGTACTTC.

This sequence joins TRBV6-5 and TRBJ1-3; D not certain. Germline CDR1 and CDR2: MNHEY and SVGAGI. This CDR3 has 15 residues. The germline V and J ends were trimmed by 10 bases and 2 bases, with 18 bases remaining between them. CDR3 amino acids: CAISRTAGAGNTIYF. The CDR3, as DNA: TGTGCCATCTCCCGCACGGCAGGCGCTGGAAACACCATATATTTT.

The CDR3: CASTPGFTDTQYF. The DNA of the CDR3 is TGCGCCAGCACCCCAGGGTTCACAGATACGCAGTATTTT. The chain is built from TRBV10-2 and TRBJ2-3, with D possibly being TRBD1 (5 bases). Germline V CDR1 and CDR2: WSHSY, SAAADI. Deletions cut 7 bases from V and 2 bases from J, with 10 bases between. This CDR3 has 13 amino acids.

The rearrangement links TRBV27 to TRBJ2-1; tentative D call: TRBD2 (6 bases). The germline V and J ends were trimmed by 6 bases and 6 bases, with 18 bases remaining between them. CDR1 MNHEY and CDR2 SMNVEV come from the germline V gene (reference sequence). The CDR3 runs to 15 residues. Here the CDR3 reads CASRRAGSGINEQFF. In nucleotides, the CDR3 is TGTGCCAGCAGACGGGCGGGGTCGGGGATCAATGAGCAGTTCTTC.

This clone was picked up one time. In nucleotides, the CDR3 is TGTGCCAGCAGTTTAGGGGGGGGCGGGGGGTTCTCCGGGGAGCTGTTTTTT. Protein sequence: CASSLGGGGGFSGELFF. The V gene is TRBV27, the J gene TRBJ2-2, with 8 bases lining up with TRBD2. Germline values: CDR1 MNHEY, CDR2 SMNVEV (reference sequence). The CDR3 spans 17 residues. Trimming removed 2 bases from V and 6 bases from J; junction bases left unmatched: 11.

V gene TRBV27 combines with J gene TRBJ2-3, with 8 bases identical to TRBD2. CDR1 and CDR2 (germline): MNHEY, SMNVEV (reference sequence). V shed 0 bases, J shed 1 base, and the junction held 9 bases outside the gene matches. The CDR3 spans 18 residues. This CDR3 reads CASSLSSLGRGGTDTQYF. Here the CDR3 DNA reads TGTGCCAGCAGTTTATCGTCGTTGGGGCGGGGGGGCACAGATACGCAGTATTTT.

The genes are TRBV7-6 and TRBJ1-3; D is perhaps TRBD1 (5 bases). CDR1 and CDR2 from the germline V gene are SGHVS and FNYEAQ. The CDR3 loop spans 15 amino acids. V shed 1 base and J shed 2 bases, with 9 bases lying between them. The CDR3 nucleotides are TGTGCCAGCAGCTTAGACCCAGGGACTGGAAACACCATATATTTT. Translating it yields CASSLDPGTGNTIYF.

CDR3 region: CASSSGDPRGGNTIYF. The CDR3 DNA reads TGTGCCAGCAGCTCGGGCGACCCCCGGGGAGGAAACACCATATATTTT. The rearrangement uses TRBV7-2 and TRBJ1-3; D not certain. The germline V and J ends were trimmed by 4 bases and 4 bases, with 17 bases remaining between them. CDR1 is SGHTA and CDR2 is FQGNSA in the germline V gene. The CDR3 loop spans 16 amino acids.

The chain couples TRBV21-1 to TRBJ1-5; TRBD1 is the table's D call and was not checked against the DNA. TRBV21-1 is annotated as a pseudogene. The length of the CDR3 is 16 residues. This CDR3 reads CASTKWAGDSNQPQHF. The CDR3 DNA reads TGTGCCAGCACTAAATGGGCAGGGGATAGCAATCAGCCCCAGCATTTT.

This chain uses TRBV5-4 with TRBJ2-3, with 8 bases fitting TRBD2. The CDR3 length is 15 residues. J gave up 2 bases and V 3 bases, and 5 bases lay outside the gene matches. CDR1 and CDR2 from the germline V gene are SGHNT and YYREEE (reference sequence). The CDR3 DNA reads as TGTGCCAGCAGCTCTACTAGCGGTATCACAGATACGCAGTATTTT. Encoded protein: CASSSTSGITDTQYF.

The chain is built from TRBV7-2 and TRBJ2-3; D is unclear. Germline CDR1 reads SGHTA; CDR2 reads FQGNSA. The CDR3 spans 13 residues. V was clipped by 4 bases and J by 5 bases, with 10 bases between them. CDR3: CASSYQQRDTQYF. CDR3 sequence (DNA): TGTGCCAGCAGCTATCAACAAAGAGATACGCAGTATTTT.

CDR3 sequence: CASHSHGGGGRSYEQYF. DNA for the CDR3: TGTGCCAGTCACTCCCACGGGGGGGGCGGGCGATCCTACGAGCAGTACTTC. The genes are TRBV7-9 and TRBJ2-7, with 8 positions matching TRBD2. V lost 9 bases, J lost 1 base, and 17 bases stayed unmatched. The CDR3 length is 17 residues. Germline V lookup: CDR1 SEHNR, CDR2 FQNEAQ (reference sequence). Full variable domain (outside the CDR3, taken from reference TRBV7-9 and TRBJ2-7): DTGVSQNPRHKITKRGQNVTFRCDPISEHNRLYWYRQTLGQGPEFLTYFQNEAQLEKSRLLSDRFSAERPKGSFSTLEIQRTEQGDSAMYLCASHSHGGGGRSYEQYFGPGTRLTVT.

The rearrangement joins TRBV5-1 to TRBJ2-1, with D hard to call. The germline gives CDR1 SGHRS, CDR2 YFSETQ. The CDR3 covers 14 residues. Trimming shortened V by 0 bases and J by 6 bases, and 10 bases separated the two germline ends. CDR3 nucleotides: TGCGCCAGCAGCTTGGAGAGCTTCATCAATGAGCAGTTCTTC. Encoded protein: CASSLESFINEQFF.

The V call is TRBV19, the J call TRBJ1-5; D is perhaps TRBD1 (6 bases). CDR1 is LNHDA and CDR2 is SQIVND in the germline V gene (reference sequence). This CDR3 region has 16 residues. V lost 5 bases and J 6 bases, leaving 20 bases between the germline ends. The DNA of the CDR3 is TGTGCCAGTAGTTCCGTTAAGGGGGTTATTAGTCAGCCCCAGCATTTT. It specifies CASSSVKGVISQPQHF.

This rearrangement joins TRBV2 to TRBJ1-5; 9 positions agree with TRBD1. Germline V gene lookup returns CDR1 SNHLY and CDR2 FYNNEI. V dropped 6 bases and J dropped 7; count of bases not matched to a gene: 7. The CDR3 consists of 14 residues. CDR3 nucleotides: TGTGCCAGCAGAGACCGGGACAGGGTACAGCCCCAGCATTTT. Amino acids: CASRDRDRVQPQHF.

The rearrangement joins TRBV29-1 to TRBJ1-1, with 7 bases matching TRBD1. The CDR3 consists of 12 residues. Per the germline V gene, CDR1 is SQVTM and CDR2 is ANQGSEA. Trimming took 4 bases from V and 4 from J; bases not matched to a gene: 3. The CDR3 bases are TGCAGCGTTGTACAGGGGAGCACTGAAGCTTTCTTT. Its protein product is CSVVQGSTEAFF.

The chain employs TRBV5-1 and TRBJ2-7, with 7 bases aligning to TRBD2. The CDR3 length is 15 residues. Trimming removed 4 bases from V and 5 bases from J; junction bases left unmatched: 12. Germline-derived CDR1 and CDR2 are SGHRS and YFSETQ. CDR3 amino acids: CASSPAVAGGDEQYF. The CDR3 DNA is TGCGCCAGCAGCCCAGCGGTAGCGGGCGGGGACGAGCAGTACTTC.

Comments on this clone: One end of the junction does not line up with germline, which may come from a read error. The rearrangement uses TRBV28 and TRBJ2-1; TRBD1 aligns across 10 bases. The CDR3 spans 16 residues. CDR1 and CDR2 from the germline V gene are MDHEN and SYDVKM. CDR3 residues: CASSLLPGQGMVEEFF. The CDR3 DNA is TGTGCCAGCAGTTTACTCCCGGGACAGGGGATGGTTGAGGAGTTCTTC.

This chain connects TRBV19 to TRBJ1-5; a possible D gene is TRBD1 (6 bases). Looked up from germline, CDR1 is LNHDA and CDR2 is SQIVND (reference sequence). V was cut by 7 bases and J by 0 bases, with 13 bases left in between. The CDR3 has 15 residues. The CDR3 DNA reads TGTGCCAGTACTAAGACAGGATTTAGCAATCAGCCCCAGCATTTT. It translates to CASTKTGFSNQPQHF.

This chain links TRBV3-1 (or the pseudogene TRBV3-2) with TRBJ2-2, with 9 bases identical to TRBD1. Looked up from germline, CDR1 is LGHDT and CDR2 is YNNKEL (reference sequence). V lost 8 bases and J lost 1; bases outside the gene matches: 14. This CDR3 is built from 18 residues. The CDR3 coding sequence is TGTGCCAGCGCTATGCTAGGACAGGGGTATGAGAACACCGGGGAGCTGTTTTTT. It encodes CASAMLGQGYENTGELFF.

This chain links TRBV29-1 with TRBJ1-2; D is undetermined. V dropped 0 bases and J dropped 2 bases, with 10 bases sitting between them. Germline V CDR1 and CDR2: SQVTM, ANQGSEA. The length of the CDR3 is 14 residues. CDR3 amino acids: CSVEEFRQNYGYTF. As DNA, the CDR3 is TGCAGCGTTGAAGAATTCAGGCAGAACTATGGCTACACCTTC.

The chain links TRBV30 to TRBJ2-2; 7 bases agree with TRBD2. Germline V CDR1 and CDR2: GTSNPN, SVGIG (reference sequence). After removal of 3 bases from V and 8 bases from J, the junction contained 6 bases not matched to a gene. CDR3 length equals 13 residues. CDR3 sequence reads: CAWSGGSAGELFF. CDR3 sequence (DNA): TGTGCCTGGAGCGGGGGGTCGGCGGGGGAGCTGTTTTTT.

The rearrangement links TRBV7-2 to TRBJ2-5; D not certain. This CDR3 is 16 amino acids long. Germline V lookup: CDR1 SGHTA, CDR2 FQGNSA. V shed 5 bases and J shed 2 bases, with 18 bases lying between them. CDR3 DNA: TGTGCCAGCAGCCAGAACGTCCCTTCACTACAAGAGACCCAGTACTTC. This translates into CASSQNVPSLQETQYF.

The chain has TRBV7-2 and TRBJ2-1; 14 bases agree with TRBD2. Germline-derived CDR1 and CDR2 are SGHTA and FQGNSA. The CDR3 is made up of 16 amino acids. V dropped 5 bases and J dropped 7; count of bases not matched to a gene: 7. The CDR3: CASSRRLAGGPNEQFF. The CDR3 region has the DNA TGTGCCAGCAGCCGCCGACTAGCGGGGGGGCCTAATGAGCAGTTCTTC.

The chain links TRBV3-1 (or the pseudogene TRBV3-2) to TRBJ1-1; 8 bases line up with TRBD1. Unmatched junction bases numbered 9, after V lost 4 bases and J lost 5 bases. Germline assignment: CDR1 LGHDT and CDR2 YNNKEL (reference sequence). The CDR3 loop spans 15 amino acids. Here the CDR3 DNA reads TGTGCCAGCAGCCCCGGGACAGGAGGAAGTACTGAAGCTTTCTTT. Encoded protein: CASSPGTGGSTEAFF.

The chain is built from TRBV19 and TRBJ1-3; the D gene is possibly TRBD1 (5 bases). The CDR3 sequence is 15 residues long. Germline lookup yields CDR1 LNHDA and CDR2 SQIVND (reference sequence). V lost 0 bases to trimming and J lost 4 bases, with 10 bases between them. CDR3 residues: CASSIEGGGGNTIYF. CDR3 DNA: TGTGCCAGTAGTATAGAGGGGGGAGGAGGAAACACCATATATTTT.